Detailed here is one TCR beta chain. Its antigen is currently unknown. Data came from immunoSEQ multiplex PCR; TCRdb stores just in-frame clones and leaves some out. The sample contains around 400,000 clones, roughly 85% of which appear only once. The entry originates in a study of Ad26.COV2.S vaccination and SARS-CoV-2 variants. Study outcomes and limitations: Vaccinated and placebo-treated recipients had similar non-spike TCR breadth.

Documented treatment: around 19 received Ad26.COV2.S at low or high dose, single or two shots; several received placebo; per-sample allocation not given. It was on day 63 after the first vaccine or placebo injection that samples were taken. Germline-derived CDR1 and CDR2 are MGHDK and SYGVNS. The germline V and J ends were trimmed by 7 bases and 4 bases, with 16 bases remaining between them. CDR3 length: 15 amino acids. The specimen was peripheral blood, collected in a trial of Ad26.COV2.S vaccine versus placebo. This clonotype originated in a person aged 18-60 years who received the Ad26.COV2.S COVID-19 vaccine or a placebo. The chain couples TRBV25-1 to TRBJ2-2; possibly TRBD1 for D (6 bases). The CDR3 spells CASTRNRVGTGELFF. The CDR3 nucleotides read TGTGCCAGCACCCGCAACAGGGTAGGCACCGGGGAGCTGTTTTTT.